A selection of T cell receptor beta chains follows, all from one sample in a study of cytomegalovirus exposure and HLA in healthy donors. Using immunoSEQ multiplex PCR, the repertoire was profiled, and TCRdb retains in-frame clones only, with some absent. The sample lists 150,000 or so clones, approximately 70% occurring once. Sequencing input: PBMCs. The receptors stem from a man between 35 and 55 years old in good health and CMV-seropositive. Each CDR3 is given with its conserved first and last residue. The order of the fields is clone size, D gene, V gene, J gene, CDR3 DNA, CDR3 protein. The D gene is left open where the match is weak. A clone size is listed for some rows: how often the clone was seen (once, few, many), or a class if it is expanded.

few,NA,TRBV6-5,TRBJ1-2,TGTGCCAGTGTTCCGGGACATACCCTTAATGGCTACACCTTC,CASVPGHTLNGYTF
NA,NA,TRBV29-1,TRBJ1-2,TGCAGCGGGGGGCGGCCTAACTATGGCTACACCTTC,CSGGRPNYGYTF
NA,NA,TRBV7-9,TRBJ1-2,TGTGCCAGCAGCCCGCGGAGGCAGTTGAACTATGGCTACACCTTC,CASSPRRQLNYGYTF
NA,NA,TRBV4-3,TRBJ1-1,TGCGCCAGCAGCCGAGGGTGGAACACTGAAGCTTTCTTT,CASSRGWNTEAFF
NA,TRBD1,TRBV11-3,TRBJ2-2,TGTGCCAGCAGCTTAGCGGGACAGGGGGCCGGGGAGCTGTTTTTT,CASSLAGQGAGELFF
NA,NA,TRBV7-7,TRBJ2-2,TGTGCTAGCAGCAAAGAACCGGGTCTAACCACCGGGGAGCTGTTTTTT,CASSKEPGLTTGELFF
NA,NA,TRBV6-5,TRBJ1-5,TGTGCCAGCAGTGGGGCGGGGAACGATCAGCCCCAGCATTTT,CASSGAGNDQPQHF
NA,NA,TRBV7-2,TRBJ1-6,TGTGCCAGCAGTCTAGCCCGTTCACCCCTCCACTTT,CASSLARSPLHF
NA,TRBD1,TRBV5-1,TRBJ2-1,TGCGCCAGCAGCTTAGGGACAGACTCCTACAATGAGCAGTTCTTC,CASSLGTDSYNEQFF
NA,NA,TRBV2,TRBJ1-6,TGTGCCAGTTCCTGGGAGGGCGCGAATTCACCCCTCCACTTT,CASSWEGANSPLHF
NA,TRBD1,TRBV10-3,TRBJ2-7,TGTGCCATCAGTGAGTCAGGGGTCGACAGGGTCGGCGACGAGCAGTACTTC,CAISESGVDRVGDEQYF
NA,TRBD2,TRBV5-1,TRBJ2-1,TGCGCCAGCAGCTTTAGCGGGGGCCTTGGGAATGAGCAGTTCTTC,CASSFSGGLGNEQFF
NA,NA,TRBV14,TRBJ2-5,TGTGCCAGCAGCCAAGCCAGGGTCGAGACCCAGTACTTC,CASSQARVETQYF
NA,NA,TRBV11-2,TRBJ2-1,TGTGCCAGCAGCTTACAAAGAGGAGAGCAGTTCTTC,CASSLQRGEQFF
NA,TRBD1,TRBV5-6,TRBJ1-2,TGTGCCAGCAGCTTGCTGACAGGGGATGAGGTCTATGGCTACACCTTC,CASSLLTGDEVYGYTF
NA,NA,TRBV5-5,TRBJ2-7,TGTGCCAGCAGCTCCTTACGACAGAGCGAGCAGTACTTC,CASSSLRQSEQYF
NA,TRBD1,TRBV13,TRBJ2-1,TGTGCCAGCAGCTCAGTTAAACAGGGGACATACAATGAGCAGTTCTTC,CASSSVKQGTYNEQFF
NA,TRBD1,TRBV7-3,TRBJ2-7,TGTGCCAGCAGCCGGGACAGGGTTCCCGACGAGCAGTACTTC,CASSRDRVPDEQYF
NA,TRBD1,TRBV4-1,TRBJ2-7,TGCGCCAGCAGCCCCTGGACAGGAAAAGGCTACGAGCAGTACTTC,CASSPWTGKGYEQYF
once,NA,TRBV2,TRBJ1-1,TGTGCCAGCAGTCAGGGTCTAATCTTT,CASSQGLIF
NA,NA,TRBV10-3,TRBJ1-1,TGTGCCATCAGTGAGTCTGGATGGGAGGACACTGAAGCTTTCTTT,CAISESGWEDTEAFF
NA,TRBD1,TRBV11-3,TRBJ1-3,TGTGCCAGCAGCTCAGGACAGGGGTCTGGAAACACCATATATTTT,CASSSGQGSGNTIYF
few,NA,TRBV5-8,TRBJ1-2,TGTGCCAGCAGCTTGGTGGGCGTCTCTTCAGGCTACACCTTC,CASSLVGVSSGYTF
NA,NA,TRBV7-2,TRBJ1-5,TGTGCCAGCAGCCAATACAATAAGCCCCAGCATTTT,CASSQYNKPQHF
NA,TRBD2,TRBV5-4,TRBJ2-1,TGTGCCAGCAGCTTGGAGACGGGGGGAGGGTACAATGAGCAGTTCTTC,CASSLETGGGYNEQFF
once,TRBD1,TRBV7-3,TRBJ1-1,TGTGCCAGCAGCTTAAAGGGGGCGTGGAACACTGAAGCTTTCTTT,CASSLKGAWNTEAFF
NA,TRBD1,TRBV30,TRBJ1-5,TGTGCCTGGAGTGTCCCCGGACAGGGGTGGAATCAGCCCCAGCATTTT,CAWSVPGQGWNQPQHF
once,NA,TRBV11-2,TRBJ1-2,TGTGCCAGCAGCTTAGGAGGGTTTTCCCCCACGGGTGGCTACACCTTC,CASSLGGFSPTGGYTF
NA,NA,TRBV5-1,TRBJ2-7,TGCGCCAGCAGCTTGGGGACAGCAGACTCCTACGAGCAGTACTTC,CASSLGTADSYEQYF
few,TRBD1,TRBV27,TRBJ2-3,TGTGCCAGCAGTTCGGGACAGCTCACAGATACGCAGTATTTT,CASSSGQLTDTQYF
NA,TRBD1,TRBV6-6,TRBJ2-7,TGTGCCGTGGCGGAGGACAGGGATAACTACGAGCAGTACTTC,CAVAEDRDNYEQYF
few,TRBD1,TRBV25-1,TRBJ2-1,TGTGCCAGCGCGGGACAGGGGGCCAATGAGCAGTTCTTC,CASAGQGANEQFF
NA,NA,TRBV4-3,TRBJ2-2,TGCGCCAGCAGCCAAGCGACAGTAACGAACACCGGGGAGCTGTTTTTT,CASSQATVTNTGELFF
NA,NA,TRBV7-2,TRBJ2-5,TGTGCCAGCAGCTTAGTCGGGGGCCAAGAGACCCAGTACTTC,CASSLVGGQETQYF
NA,TRBD1,TRBV27,TRBJ1-2,TGTGCCAGCAGTTTATCGAGCGTCGGGGGACAGGGTGGCTACACCTTC,CASSLSSVGGQGGYTF
NA,NA,TRBV7-9,TRBJ1-1,TGTGCCACAGGGCAAATGAACACTGAAGCTTTCTTT,CATGQMNTEAFF
NA,TRBD2,TRBV6-6,TRBJ2-5,TGTGCCAGCAGTTACTTAGCGGGGGGAGGCGAGACCCAGTACTTC,CASSYLAGGGETQYF
NA,NA,TRBV5-5,TRBJ1-2,TGTGCCAGCAGCTTCAGCCTCTCCAGGGGCCCCAATAGGGGCTACACCTTC,CASSFSLSRGPNRGYTF